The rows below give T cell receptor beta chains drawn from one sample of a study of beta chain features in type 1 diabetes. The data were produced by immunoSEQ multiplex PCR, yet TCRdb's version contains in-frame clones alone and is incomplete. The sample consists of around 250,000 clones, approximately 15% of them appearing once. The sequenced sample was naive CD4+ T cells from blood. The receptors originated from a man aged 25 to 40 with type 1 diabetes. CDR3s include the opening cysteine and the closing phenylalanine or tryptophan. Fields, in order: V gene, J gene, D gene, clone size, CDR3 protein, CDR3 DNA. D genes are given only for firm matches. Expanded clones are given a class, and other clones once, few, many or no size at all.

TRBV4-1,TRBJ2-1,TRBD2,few,CASSQDETSGAGEQFF,TGCGCCAGCAGCCAAGATGAGACTAGCGGGGCCGGTGAGCAGTTCTTC
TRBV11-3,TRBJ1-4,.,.,CASSGRRQGEKLFF,TGTGCCAGCAGCGGACGGAGGCAAGGTGAAAAACTGTTTTTT
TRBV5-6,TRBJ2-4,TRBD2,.,CASSQSGGFHLQYF,TGTGCCAGCAGCCAAAGCGGGGGGTTCCACCTTCAGTACTTC
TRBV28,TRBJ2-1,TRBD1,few,CASRTGQGNNEQFF,TGTGCCAGCAGGACGGGACAGGGGAACAATGAGCAGTTCTTC
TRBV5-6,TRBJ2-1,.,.,CASSLALEYNEQFF,TGTGCCAGCAGCTTGGCCCTAGAATACAATGAGCAGTTCTTC
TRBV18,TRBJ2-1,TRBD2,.,CASSSLAEVSEQFF,TGTGCCAGCTCATCACTAGCGGAGGTGAGTGAGCAGTTCTTC
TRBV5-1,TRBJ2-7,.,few,CASSLPAYEQYF,TGCGCCAGCAGCCTACCTGCCTACGAGCAGTACTTC
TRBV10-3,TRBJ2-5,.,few,CAISGPTSGETQYF,TGTGCCATCAGTGGGCCGACTAGTGGAGAGACCCAGTACTTC
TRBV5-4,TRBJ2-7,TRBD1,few,CASSSGQGAPYEQYF,TGTGCCAGCAGCTCGGGACAGGGGGCTCCCTACGAGCAGTACTTC
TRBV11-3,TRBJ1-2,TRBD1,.,CASSLTGVGYTF,TGTGCCAGCAGCTTAACAGGGGTGGGCTACACCTTC
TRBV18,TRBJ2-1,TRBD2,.,CASSPGPSSGNNEQFF,TGTGCCAGCTCACCGGGACCCTCTAGCGGCAACAATGAGCAGTTCTTC
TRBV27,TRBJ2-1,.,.,CASSLAAGISYNEQFF,TGTGCCAGCAGTTTGGCGGCAGGGATTTCCTACAATGAGCAGTTCTTC